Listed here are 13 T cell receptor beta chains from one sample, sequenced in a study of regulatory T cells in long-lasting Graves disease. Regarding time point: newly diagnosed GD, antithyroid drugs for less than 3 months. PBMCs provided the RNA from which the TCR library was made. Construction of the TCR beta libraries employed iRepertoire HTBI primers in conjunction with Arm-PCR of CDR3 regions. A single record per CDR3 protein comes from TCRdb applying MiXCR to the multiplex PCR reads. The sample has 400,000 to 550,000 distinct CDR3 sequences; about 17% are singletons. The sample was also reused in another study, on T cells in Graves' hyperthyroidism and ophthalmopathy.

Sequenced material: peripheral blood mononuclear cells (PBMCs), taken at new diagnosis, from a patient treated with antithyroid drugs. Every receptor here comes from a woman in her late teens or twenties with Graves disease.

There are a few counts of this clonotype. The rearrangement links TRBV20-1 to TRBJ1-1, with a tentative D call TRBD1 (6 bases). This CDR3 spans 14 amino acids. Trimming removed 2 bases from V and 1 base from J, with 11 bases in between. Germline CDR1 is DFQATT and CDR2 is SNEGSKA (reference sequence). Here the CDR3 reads CSARSGTPNTEAFF. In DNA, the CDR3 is TGCAGTGCTAGATCCGGGACACCGAACACTGAAGCTTTCTTT.

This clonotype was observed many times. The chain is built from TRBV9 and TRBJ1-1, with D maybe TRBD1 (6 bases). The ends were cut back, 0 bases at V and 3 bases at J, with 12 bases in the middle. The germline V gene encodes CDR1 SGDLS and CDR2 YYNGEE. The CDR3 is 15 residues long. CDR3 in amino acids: CASSVDQGRYTEAFF. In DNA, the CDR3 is TGTGCCAGCAGCGTAGACCAGGGGAGGTACACTGAAGCTTTCTTT.

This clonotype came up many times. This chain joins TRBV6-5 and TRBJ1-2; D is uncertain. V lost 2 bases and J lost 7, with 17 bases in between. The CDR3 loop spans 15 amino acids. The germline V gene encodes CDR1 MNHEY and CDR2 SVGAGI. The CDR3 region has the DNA TGTGCCAGCAGTTACCTCAAAGGGTATCAGGTTGGCTACACCTTC. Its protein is CASSYLKGYQVGYTF.

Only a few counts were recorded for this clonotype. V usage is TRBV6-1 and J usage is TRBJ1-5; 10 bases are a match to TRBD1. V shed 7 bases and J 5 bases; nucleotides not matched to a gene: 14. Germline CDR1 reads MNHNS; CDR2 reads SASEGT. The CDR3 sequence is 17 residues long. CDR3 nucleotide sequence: TGTGCCAGCACTGACAGGGGGCGAATTAGTATTGATCAGCCCCAGCATTTT. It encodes CASTDRGRISIDQPQHF.

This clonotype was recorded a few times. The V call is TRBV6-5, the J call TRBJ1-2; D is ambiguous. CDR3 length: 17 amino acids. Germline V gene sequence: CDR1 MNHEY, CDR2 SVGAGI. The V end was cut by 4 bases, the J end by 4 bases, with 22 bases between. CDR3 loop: CASSWFLGLLKAYGYTF. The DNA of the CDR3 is TGTGCCAGCAGTTGGTTTTTAGGTCTCCTAAAAGCCTATGGCTACACCTTC.

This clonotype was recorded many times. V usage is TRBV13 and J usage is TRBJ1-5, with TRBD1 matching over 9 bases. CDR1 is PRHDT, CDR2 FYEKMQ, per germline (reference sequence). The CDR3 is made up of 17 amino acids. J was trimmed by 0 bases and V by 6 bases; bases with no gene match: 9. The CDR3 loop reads CASSQTGTGISNQPQHF. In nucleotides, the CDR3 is TGTGCCAGCAGTCAAACCGGGACAGGGATTAGCAATCAGCCCCAGCATTTT.

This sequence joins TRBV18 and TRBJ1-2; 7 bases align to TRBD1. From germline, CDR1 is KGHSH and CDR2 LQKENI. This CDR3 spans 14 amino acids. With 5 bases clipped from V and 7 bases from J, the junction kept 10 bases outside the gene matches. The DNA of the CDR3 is TGTGCCAGCTCAGGCCTAGACAGGGTACTTGGCTACACCTTC. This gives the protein CASSGLDRVLGYTF.

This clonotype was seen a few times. The CDR3 coding sequence is TGTGCCGCCGAGCTCGCGAATGAGCAGTTCTTC. Residues: CAAELANEQFF. V and J are TRBV2 and TRBJ2-1, with D hard to call. The CDR3 consists of 11 residues. V lost 11 bases, J lost 7 bases, and 12 bases lay in between. Germline V CDR1 and CDR2: SNHLY, FYNNEI.

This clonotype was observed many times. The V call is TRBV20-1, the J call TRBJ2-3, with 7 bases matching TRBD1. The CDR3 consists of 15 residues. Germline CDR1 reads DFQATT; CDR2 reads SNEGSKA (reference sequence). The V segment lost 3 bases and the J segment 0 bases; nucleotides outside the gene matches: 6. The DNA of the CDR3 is TGCAGTGCTAGCGGGACAGCTTCTAGCACAGATACGCAGTATTTT. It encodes CSASGTASSTDTQYF.

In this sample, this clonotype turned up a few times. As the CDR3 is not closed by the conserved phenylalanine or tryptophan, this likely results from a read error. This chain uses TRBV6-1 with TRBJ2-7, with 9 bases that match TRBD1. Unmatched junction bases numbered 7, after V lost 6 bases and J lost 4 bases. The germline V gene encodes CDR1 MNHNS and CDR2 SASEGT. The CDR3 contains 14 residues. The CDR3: CASSITGQGYEQYS. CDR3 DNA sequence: TGTGCCAGCAGCATAACGGGACAGGGTTACGAGCAGTACTCC.

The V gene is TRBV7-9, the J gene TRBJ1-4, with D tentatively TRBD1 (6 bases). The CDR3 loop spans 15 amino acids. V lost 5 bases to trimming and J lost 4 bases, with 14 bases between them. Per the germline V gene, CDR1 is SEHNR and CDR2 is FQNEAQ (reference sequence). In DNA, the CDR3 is TGTGCCAGCAGCACGAGCCGGGACATTAATGAAAAACTGTTTTTT. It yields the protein CASSTSRDINEKLFF.

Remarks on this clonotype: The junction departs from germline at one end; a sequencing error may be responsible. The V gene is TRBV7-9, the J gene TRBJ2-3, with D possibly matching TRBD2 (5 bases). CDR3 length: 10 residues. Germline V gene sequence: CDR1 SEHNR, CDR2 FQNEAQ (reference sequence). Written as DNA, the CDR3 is TGTGCCAGCAGCTTACTCCCCGGGGATTTT. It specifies CASSLLPGDF.

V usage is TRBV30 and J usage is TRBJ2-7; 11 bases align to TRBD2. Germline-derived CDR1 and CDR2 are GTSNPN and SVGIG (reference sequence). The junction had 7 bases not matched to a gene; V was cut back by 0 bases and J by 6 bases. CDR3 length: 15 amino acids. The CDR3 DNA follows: TGTGCCTGGAGTGTACTAGCGGGAGATTATGGCGAGCAGTACTTC. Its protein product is CAWSVLAGDYGEQYF.